This passage covers 30 T cell receptor beta chains from one sample sequenced in a study of T cell changes during pregnancy in multiple sclerosis. Only in-frame clones appear in the TCRdb table, and some are missing; sequencing was by immunoSEQ multiplex PCR. The table records tens of thousands of clones, 90% to 95% of them present only once. Sequencing was performed on CD8+ T cells from peripheral blood mononuclear cells, taken in the third trimester of pregnancy. The receptors shown here come from a female donor with multiple sclerosis, enrolled in a pregnancy study.

The chain is built from TRBV5-5 and TRBJ2-7; tentative D call: TRBD1 (5 bases). Germline loops: CDR1 SGHKS, CDR2 YYEKEE (reference sequence). The CDR3 is 14 amino acids. Trimming left V 4 bases short and J 5 bases short, with 16 bases between. The CDR3 is CASSARQMGDEQYF. For the CDR3, the DNA is TGTGCCAGCAGCGCCCGACAGATGGGCGACGAGCAGTACTTC. Looking up the rest from reference TRBV5-5 and TRBJ2-7 gives the full variable domain: DAGVTQSPTHLIKTRGQQVTLRCSPISGHKSVSWYQQVLGQGPQFIFQYYEKEERGRGNFPDRFSARQFPNYSSELNVNALLLGDSALYLCASSARQMGDEQYFGPGTRLTVT.

The chain is built from TRBV27 and TRBJ2-7; D may be TRBD1 (5 bases). From germline, CDR1 is MNHEY and CDR2 SMNVEV (reference sequence). CDR3 length equals 15 residues. Trimming pared 6 bases from V and 0 bases from J, leaving 15 bases between. The CDR3 is CASSSTDSSSYEQYF. In DNA, the CDR3 is TGTGCCAGCAGCTCTACTGACAGCAGCTCCTACGAGCAGTACTTC.

The chain recombines TRBV7-8 with TRBJ1-3, with a possible D match to TRBD1 (6 bases). The CDR3 has 15 residues. V lost 6 bases, J lost 8 bases, and 20 bases lay in between. Germline V lookup: CDR1 SGHVS, CDR2 FQNEAQ. CDR3 sequence (DNA): TGTGCCAGCAGGCCGACCCTCAGGACAGATGACACCATATATTTT. Protein sequence: CASRPTLRTDDTIYF.

This clone occurred once. The chain is built from TRBV27 and TRBJ1-1, with 7 bases identical to TRBD1. Trimming cost V 3 bases and J 6 bases; bases outside gene matches: 4. Germline V gene data show CDR1 as MNHEY and CDR2 as SMNVEV (reference sequence). CDR3 size: 13 residues. CDR3 region: CASSFQGGPEAFF. CDR3 DNA: TGTGCCAGCAGTTTCCAGGGGGGTCCTGAAGCTTTCTTT.

The chain carries TRBV2 and TRBJ2-1; D uncertain. CDR3 length: 17 amino acids. Between the trimmed V and J ends, which lost 4 bases and 2 bases, there was a span of 18 bases. CDR1 and CDR2 (germline): SNHLY, FYNNEI. The chain's CDR3 is CASSGTRTKRTYNEQFF. In DNA form, the CDR3 reads TGTGCCAGCAGTGGAACCCGAACGAAGCGAACCTACAATGAGCAGTTCTTC.

The J gene is TRBJ2-7, the V gene TRBV10-3, with TRBD1 identical over 9 bases. The CDR3 spans 15 residues. V lost 2 bases to trimming and J lost 2 bases; unmatched junction nucleotides: 4. Germline CDR1 and CDR2: ENHRY and SYGVKD. The CDR3 reads CAISEPGQGTYEQYF. In DNA form, the CDR3 reads TGTGCCATCAGTGAGCCGGGACAGGGTACCTACGAGCAGTACTTC.

The chain carries TRBV27 and TRBJ1-2, with TRBD1 matching 12 bases. Germline V lookup: CDR1 MNHEY, CDR2 SMNVEV (reference sequence). The CDR3 is 15 amino acids. Trimming at V came to 4 bases and at J to 8 bases, leaving 8 bases not matched to a gene. Here the CDR3 reads CASSSPGQGAQGYTF. In DNA form, the CDR3 reads TGTGCCAGCAGTTCTCCGGGACAGGGGGCGCAGGGCTACACCTTC.

This clone was observed once. The V gene is TRBV15, the J gene TRBJ2-7; D is possibly TRBD2 (7 bases). Per germline, CDR1 LNHNV and CDR2 YYDKDF (reference sequence). Trimming took 0 bases from V and 5 from J, leaving 17 bases between them. CDR3 length: 16 amino acids. CDR3 coding DNA: TGTGCCACCAGCAGAGATCTGGGGGGGGGCCGGGACGAGCAGTACTTC. Amino acids: CATSRDLGGGRDEQYF.

This chain connects TRBV7-9 to TRBJ2-2; D perhaps matches TRBD1 (6 bases). CDR3 length: 13 amino acids. Germline V gene sequence: CDR1 SEHNR, CDR2 FQNEAQ (reference sequence). Trimming took off 3 bases at V and 6 bases at J, with 8 bases between the two ends. The CDR3 loop reads CASSFPGAGELFF. The DNA of the CDR3 is TGTGCCAGCAGCTTTCCAGGGGCCGGGGAGCTGTTTTTT.

This clone is termed medium-sized. The chain uses TRBV27 and TRBJ2-1, with 8 bases identical to TRBD1. This CDR3 spans 15 amino acids. V shed 6 bases, J shed 6 bases, and the junction held 10 bases outside the gene matches. Germline values: CDR1 MNHEY, CDR2 SMNVEV (reference sequence). In DNA, the CDR3 is TGTGCCAGCAGAATTGGACAGGGAGGAATCAATGAGCAGTTCTTC. Its translation is CASRIGQGGINEQFF.

The J gene is TRBJ2-1, the V gene TRBV27; D not certain. The CDR3 has 13 residues. With 6 bases removed from V and 6 bases from J, the gap between germline ends came to 12 bases. Germline V gene sequence: CDR1 MNHEY, CDR2 SMNVEV (reference sequence). This CDR3 is CASSQTRGNEQFF. In DNA, the CDR3 is TGTGCCAGCAGCCAGACCCGAGGCAATGAGCAGTTCTTC.

The chain carries TRBV12-5 and TRBJ2-1, with 11 bases fitting TRBD2. The germline gives CDR1 LGHNT, CDR2 FRNRAP. The CDR3 runs to 18 residues. Trimming removed 2 bases from V and 4 bases from J; junction bases left unmatched: 10. CDR3 region: CASGLPLLAGGQYNEQFF. The CDR3 DNA is TGTGCTAGTGGTTTGCCCCTTCTAGCGGGGGGACAATACAATGAGCAGTTCTTC.

Comment on this clone: Other DNA sequences in the sample encode the same CDR3. The rearrangement joins TRBV9 to TRBJ2-1; 8 bases are shared with TRBD1. The CDR3 extends over 15 amino acids. Trimming cost V 2 bases and J 2 bases; bases outside gene matches: 3. CDR1 and CDR2 (germline): SGDLS, YYNGEE. CDR3 residues: CASSVETGAYNEQFF. In DNA form, the CDR3 reads TGTGCCAGCAGCGTCGAGACAGGGGCCTACAATGAGCAGTTCTTC. Using reference TRBV9 and TRBJ2-1 for the parts outside the CDR3, the full variable domain is DSGVTQTPKHLITATGQRVTLRCSPRSGDLSVYWYQQSLDQGLQFLIQYYNGEERAKGNILERFSAQQFPDLHSELNLSSLELGDSALYFCASSVETGAYNEQFFGPGTRLTVL.

This clone was observed once. This chain joins TRBV28 and TRBJ2-7; a weak D match, TRBD1 (6 bases). Trimming left V 3 bases short and J 1 base short, with 7 bases between. Germline values: CDR1 MDHEN, CDR2 SYDVKM. The CDR3 is 13 amino acids. CDR3 nucleotides: TGTGCCAGCAGTTTCGGACAGTCCTACGAGCAGTACTTC. It yields the protein CASSFGQSYEQYF.

The chain recombines TRBV4-1 with TRBJ2-3, with a tentative D call TRBD1 (5 bases). CDR1 and CDR2 (germline): MGHRA, YSYEKL. The CDR3 runs to 11 residues. Between the trimmed V and J ends, which lost 10 bases and 9 bases, there was a span of 14 bases. This CDR3 reads CAISHDSTQYF. CDR3 bases: TGCGCCATCTCCCATGACAGCACGCAGTATTTT.

A remark on this clone: One end of the junction varies from germline; a read error may be responsible. The J gene is TRBJ1-1, the V gene TRBV2; D is uncertain. CDR1 and CDR2 (germline): SNHLY, FYNNEI. The CDR3 has 14 residues. Written as DNA, the CDR3 is TGTGCCAGCAGCGAAGGTCGCAGGAACACTGAAGCTTTCTTT. Translating gives CASSEGRRNTEAFF.

The gene calls are TRBV19 and TRBJ1-1, with D perhaps TRBD1 (6 bases). Germline loops: CDR1 LNHDA, CDR2 SQIVND (reference sequence). The CDR3 loop spans 15 amino acids. Trimming removed 6 bases at V and 1 base at J, with 15 bases between. This chain's CDR3 is CASSSQGLANTEAFF. For the CDR3, the DNA is TGTGCCAGTAGCTCTCAGGGGCTTGCGAACACTGAAGCTTTCTTT.

The gene calls are TRBV6-1 and TRBJ1-1; D gene unclear. Germline values: CDR1 MNHNS, CDR2 SASEGT. Trimming removed 4 bases from V and 1 base from J, with 7 bases in between. The CDR3 contains 13 residues. The CDR3 DNA reads TGTGCCAGCAGTGTCAGCGGGAACACTGAAGCTTTCTTT. Translating gives CASSVSGNTEAFF.

J is TRBJ2-1 and V is TRBV12-5; 7 positions match TRBD2. CDR1 is LGHNT, CDR2 FRNRAP, per germline. The V segment lost 2 bases and the J segment 1 base; nucleotides outside the gene matches: 26. This CDR3 region has 23 residues. The CDR3, as DNA: TGTGCTAGTGGTTTGACTACACTCGGGAGCGGGACTCCCCGCACGGGGTCCTACAATGAGCAGTTCTTC. Its translation: CASGLTTLGSGTPRTGSYNEQFF.

The CDR3 nucleotides are TGTGCCAGCAGCTTAGGAGGCTCACCCCTCCACTTT. It translates to CASSLGGSPLHF. The chain couples TRBV7-9 to TRBJ1-6; D not resolved. V lost 1 base and J lost 10, with 5 bases in between. CDR1 is SEHNR and CDR2 is FQNEAQ in the germline V gene (reference sequence). The CDR3 contains 12 residues. The full variable domain, rest sourced from reference TRBV7-9 and TRBJ1-6, is DTGVSQNPRHKITKRGQNVTFRCDPISEHNRLYWYRQTLGQGPEFLTYFQNEAQLEKSRLLSDRFSAERPKGSFSTLEIQRTEQGDSAMYLCASSLGGSPLHFGNGTRLTVT.

The rearrangement uses TRBV25-1 and TRBJ1-6, with 8 nucleotides matching TRBD1. The CDR3 is made up of 13 amino acids. CDR1 and CDR2 from the germline V gene are MGHDK and SYGVNS. V shed 6 bases and J 5 bases; nucleotides not matched to a gene: 0. The CDR3 nucleotides read TGTGCCAGCAGGGGACAGGATAATTCACCCCTCCACTTT. This sequence encodes CASRGQDNSPLHF.

V usage is TRBV7-6 and J usage is TRBJ1-5; a weak D match, TRBD1 (6 bases). The V and J ends lost 6 bases and 7 bases respectively, with 19 bases between them. Germline CDR1 and CDR2: SGHVS and FNYEAQ. CDR3 length equals 15 residues. This chain's CDR3 is CASSAGPGAKQPQHF. CDR3 DNA: TGTGCCAGCAGTGCTGGACCAGGGGCGAAGCAGCCCCAGCATTTT.

This clone is a singleton in its sample. V and J are TRBV7-8 and TRBJ2-7; 7 nucleotides match TRBD2. CDR1 is SGHVS and CDR2 is FQNEAQ in the germline V gene. This CDR3 has 17 amino acids. V dropped 3 bases and J dropped 0; count of bases not matched to a gene: 11. The DNA for the CDR3 is TGTGCCAGCAGCTTTTCTTCCGGCGGGGGTATCTCCTACGAGCAGTACTTC. It yields the protein CASSFSSGGGISYEQYF.

The chain has TRBV5-1 and TRBJ1-1; the D gene is possibly TRBD1 (6 bases). Germline V gives CDR1 SGHRS, CDR2 YFSETQ. The CDR3 sequence is 15 residues long. The V gene lost 4 bases and the J gene lost 3 bases, with 16 bases spanning the gap. The CDR3 loop is CASSPVQGRYTEAFF. The CDR3 DNA reads as TGCGCCAGCAGCCCCGTTCAGGGGAGATACACTGAAGCTTTCTTT. Based on the CDR3 plus reference TRBV5-1 and TRBJ1-1, the full variable domain is KAGVTQTPRYLIKTRGQQVTLSCSPISGHRSVSWYQQTPGQGLQFLFEYFSETQRNKGNFPGRFSGRQFSNSRSEMNVSTLELGDSALYLCASSPVQGRYTEAFFGQGTRLTVV.

The chain recombines TRBV7-3 with TRBJ2-1, with TRBD1 identical over 8 bases. V lost 4 bases to trimming and J lost 8 bases; unmatched junction nucleotides: 16. This CDR3 spans 17 amino acids. CDR1 is SGHTA and CDR2 is FQGTGA in the germline V gene. This CDR3 is CASSSPDRGQFLDEQFF. The CDR3, as DNA: TGTGCCAGCAGCTCCCCTGACAGGGGACAATTCTTAGATGAGCAGTTCTTC.

The chain couples TRBV7-9 to TRBJ1-4, with D maybe TRBD1 (5 bases). This CDR3 has 15 amino acids. The germline V and J ends were trimmed by 4 bases and 5 bases, with 14 bases remaining between them. The V gene's germline CDR1 is SEHNR and CDR2 FQNEAQ (reference sequence). CDR3 DNA sequence: TGTGCCAGCAGCTCCCCCCGACAGCAAAATGAAAAACTGTTTTTT. Translating gives CASSSPRQQNEKLFF.

This clone was detected only once. The V gene is TRBV10-3, the J gene TRBJ2-5; maybe TRBD2 (5 bases). CDR3 length: 14 residues. Germline V lookup: CDR1 ENHRY, CDR2 SYGVKD. Trimming removed 4 bases from V and 5 bases from J, with 14 bases in between. The CDR3 nucleotides are TGTGCCATCAGTGCTGCCCTACTAGGGGAGACCCAGTACTTC. Translating it yields CAISAALLGETQYF.

This rearrangement joins TRBV7-3 to TRBJ2-3, with D possibly TRBD2 on 5 matching bases. Germline CDR1 SGHTA, CDR2 FQGTGA. This CDR3 contains 15 residues. The V end lost 1 base, the J end lost 2 bases, and 10 bases lay between the germline ends. This chain's CDR3 is CASSLMAGVTDTQYF. The CDR3 DNA sequence: TGTGCCAGCAGCTTAATGGCCGGGGTCACAGATACGCAGTATTTT.

The chain couples TRBV18 to TRBJ1-2; no clear D gene. The CDR3 sequence is 11 residues long. Looked up from germline, CDR1 is KGHSH and CDR2 is LQKENI. V gave up 6 bases and J gave up 7 bases, with 9 bases separating them. CDR3 in DNA: TGTGCCAGCTCCGAAAGGAGTGGCTACACCTTC. This translates into CASSERSGYTF.

This chain uses TRBV4-1 with TRBJ2-1; 8 nucleotides match TRBD2. The CDR3 runs 16 residues. V was clipped by 2 bases and J by 5 bases; unmatched bases: 8. In germline, CDR1 is MGHRA, CDR2 YSYEKL. Here the CDR3 reads CASSQSRGGANNEQFF. CDR3 bases: TGCGCCAGCAGCCAAAGTCGGGGGGGGGCTAACAATGAGCAGTTCTTC.